This TCR beta chain was recovered during a study of PD-1 blockade in classical Hodgkin lymphoma. No patient escaped relapse after autologous stem cell transplantation, and brentuximab vedotin exposure varied. Sequencing used immunoSEQ multiplex PCR; TCRdb keeps in-frame clones, though not all of them. Here the sample spans more than 10,000 clones, around 83% being singletons. About this clone: Its target is unknown.

Points from the study as a whole: CD4+ TCR diversity rose significantly by C4D1, and CD8+ TCR diversity did not. Newly diagnosed patients and complete responders had comparable diversity at baseline. Newly diagnosed patients reportedly had lower baseline TCR diversity than healthy donors. With respect to the repertoire differences, their causes, possibly disease activity or prior therapy, remain undefined.

This receptor was identified in a human donor with classical Hodgkin lymphoma. The sample was peripheral blood mononuclear cells (PBMCs), taken at baseline.

The CDR3 loop is CASSLVIFDRAPGVTQYF. The CDR3 coding sequence is TGTGCCAGCAGCTTGGTTATTTTTGACAGGGCACCAGGAGTAACCCAGTACTTC. The rearrangement joins TRBV5-4 to TRBJ2-5; 7 bases align to TRBD1. This CDR3 comprises 18 residues. Germline assignment: CDR1 SGHNT and CDR2 YYREEE (reference sequence). Trimming at V came to 0 bases and at J to 8 bases, leaving 19 bases not matched to a gene. Full variable domain (remainder filled in from reference TRBV5-4 and TRBJ2-5): ETGVTQSPTHLIKTRGQQVTLRCSSQSGHNTVSWYQQALGQGPQFIFQYYREEENGRGNFPPRFSGLQFPNYSSELNVNALELDDSALYLCASSLVIFDRAPGVTQYFGPGTRLLVL.